Listed below are T cell receptor beta chains from one sample, sequenced in a study of PD-1 blockade in classical Hodgkin lymphoma. Assay: immunoSEQ multiplex PCR; the TCRdb copy retains only in-frame clones and omits some. The sample yields tens of thousands of clones, around 84% seen once. Specimen: peripheral blood mononuclear cells (PBMCs), collected at baseline. These receptors all stem from a human donor with classical Hodgkin lymphoma. Both conserved end residues are part of each CDR3. The order of the fields is J gene, CDR3 length, D gene, clone size, V gene, CDR3 DNA, CDR3 protein. The D gene is left open where the match is weak. The size field is filled for only some rows; it gives once, few, many or a size class.

>TRBJ2-2|15|TRBD2|NA|TRBV11-2
TGTGCCAGCTTTGCGGGGGGGGTGAACACCGGGGAGCTGTTTTTT
CASFAGGVNTGELFF
>TRBJ2-5|12|NA|NA|TRBV30
TGTGCCTGGAGTGTAGTGTCGGAGACCCAGTACTTC
CAWSVVSETQYF
>TRBJ1-4|14|NA|NA|TRBV5-1
TGCGCCAGCTCCCCAGGAGGAGGGAATGAAAAACTGTTTTTT
CASSPGGGNEKLFF
>TRBJ1-2|14|NA|NA|TRBV12-5
TGTGCTAGTGGTTTGGTACGAGGGGATTATGGCTACACCTTC
CASGLVRGDYGYTF
>TRBJ2-3|15|TRBD2|once|TRBV5-1
TGCGCCAGCACCGAGCCGGGACTAGCTGGAGATACGCAGTATTTT
CASTEPGLAGDTQYF
>TRBJ1-3|16|NA|NA|TRBV6-5
TGTGCCAGCAGTTACTCGGGCGGTAGCTCTGGAAACACCATATATTTT
CASSYSGGSSGNTIYF
>TRBJ1-1|14|NA|NA|TRBV4-3
TGCGCCAGCAGCGGGGGAGGGGGGGCGACTGAAGCTTTCTTT
CASSGGGGATEAFF
>TRBJ1-1|14|NA|NA|TRBV5-1
TGCGCCAGCAGCTTGGGAGGGACCGACACTGAAGCTTTCTTT
CASSLGGTDTEAFF
>TRBJ2-7|14|TRBD1|NA|TRBV5-4
TGTGCCAGCAGCACCCGGGACAGGGCCTACGAGCAGTACTTC
CASSTRDRAYEQYF
>TRBJ1-5|15|NA|NA|TRBV7-9
TGTGCCAGCAGCCGCTTTCCTGTGGAAAATCAGCCCCAGCATTTT
CASSRFPVENQPQHF
>TRBJ1-1|14|NA|NA|TRBV14
TGTGCCAGCAGCCAAGTTCAGGGGCTCCAGCGAGCTTTCTTT
CASSQVQGLQRAFF
>TRBJ2-1|14|NA|NA|TRBV5-1
TGCGCCAGCAGCCTACCCTGGGGGGGCGATGAGCAGTTCTTC
CASSLPWGGDEQFF
>TRBJ1-6|14|TRBD1|NA|TRBV7-9
TGTGCCAGCACCCATGGACAGGGAGGTTCACCCCTCCACTTT
CASTHGQGGSPLHF
>TRBJ2-5|13|NA|NA|TRBV11-1
TGTGCCAGCAGCTACAGGGTTCAAGAGACCCAGTACTTC
CASSYRVQETQYF
>TRBJ2-1|13|NA|NA|TRBV5-1
TGCGCCAGCAGCTTGGCTGTGGCGAATGAGCAGTTCTTC
CASSLAVANEQFF
>TRBJ1-1|11|NA|few|TRBV6-6
TGTGCCAGCAGTCAGACAGATGAAGCTTTCTTT
CASSQTDEAFF
>TRBJ1-1|15|TRBD1|NA|TRBV11-2
TGTGCCAGCAGCTTAGACGCAGGGGGGAACACTGAAGCTTTCTTT
CASSLDAGGNTEAFF
>TRBJ2-7|15|TRBD1|NA|TRBV27
TGTGCCAGCAGTTTAGTTCCGGGACAGTCCTACGAGCAGTACTTC
CASSLVPGQSYEQYF
>TRBJ1-4|14|NA|NA|TRBV5-1
TGCGCCAGCAGCCCCGGCGCAGCTAATGAAAAACTGTTTTTT
CASSPGAANEKLFF
>TRBJ2-1|19|TRBD2|NA|TRBV16
TGTGCCAGCAGCCAGCGGGGGCTAGCGGGGGCCTACTCCTACAATGAGCAGTTCTTC
CASSQRGLAGAYSYNEQFF
>TRBJ1-2|15|TRBD1|NA|TRBV18
TGTGCCAGCTCACCTCCGGGACAGGGGCTCTATGGCTACACCTTC
CASSPPGQGLYGYTF
>TRBJ1-2|14|TRBD1|NA|TRBV6-5
TGTGCCAGCAGTGAGACAGGGTCCAACTATGGCTACACCTTC
CASSETGSNYGYTF
>TRBJ1-4|14|NA|NA|TRBV5-1
TGCGCCAGCAGCGCCCTCGGCACTAATGAAAAACTGTTTTTT
CASSALGTNEKLFF
>TRBJ2-3|14|NA|NA|TRBV10-1
TGCGCCAGCAGTGAGTCGTGGGCCACAGATACGCAGTATTTT
CASSESWATDTQYF
>TRBJ1-1|15|NA|NA|TRBV7-9
TGTGCCAGCAGCCTCGCTAGAGGGCAGGGCACTGAAGCTTTCTTT
CASSLARGQGTEAFF
>TRBJ2-2|14|NA|once|TRBV5-1
TGCGCCAGCAGCTTCAAGGGGGTACCCGGGGAGCTGTTTTTT
CASSFKGVPGELFF
>TRBJ1-2|14|NA|NA|TRBV12-5
TGTGCTAGTGGTTTAAAAAGAACAAATGGGGGCTACACCTTC
CASGLKRTNGGYTF